The 17 T cell receptor beta chains below all came from one sample that was sequenced in a study of T cell repertoires in cytomegalovirus infection (dated by TCRdb to the late 2010s). No antigens are known for them. The run used an Illumina HiSeq 1500. TCRdb reran the public reads through fastp at Q25 and MiXCR, keeping productive beta chains. Entries that share a CDR3 protein sequence are merged under the most common genes and DNA. This sample is represented by 70,000 to 85,000 distinct CDR3 sequences; 35% to 45% of them were singletons. The biggest ten clones account for approximately 93% of the sample. The treatment or condition label for this specimen denotes: in vitro stimulation with specific CMV peptide epitopes to enrich CMV-specific T cells. Sequencing used CD8+ T cells from cultured PBMCs, obtained from culture after CMV antigen stimulation. These TCRs come from a human donor in good health (CMV status not recorded). Some clones in this sample may be carry-over from other donors' samples.

This chain joins TRBV7-6 and TRBJ2-3; D unresolved. The V end lost 7 bases, the J end lost 2 bases, and 16 bases lay between the germline ends. This CDR3 has 15 amino acids. The germline CDR1 and CDR2 sequences are SGHVS and FNYEAQ. The CDR3 loop reads CASTSESIHTDTQYF. In DNA form, the CDR3 reads TGTGCCAGCACCTCCGAGAGCATCCACACAGATACGCAGTATTTT.

This clonotype was seen more than once but under ten times. The chain employs TRBV5-8 and TRBJ1-1; TRBD1 is a possible D gene (5 bases). Germline assignment: CDR1 SGHTS and CDR2 YDEGEE. This CDR3 has 16 residues. Trimming took off 2 bases at V and 2 bases at J, with 16 bases between the two ends. CDR3: CASSLLGHLRNTEAFF. The CDR3 DNA follows: TGTGCCAGCAGCTTACTAGGACATCTTAGAAACACTGAAGCTTTCTTT.

The chain uses TRBV2 and TRBJ1-5; D gene ambiguous. The ends were cut back, 6 bases at V and 0 bases at J, with 27 bases in the middle. This CDR3 has 20 amino acids. The germline V gene has CDR1 SNHLY and CDR2 FYNNEI. CDR3 nucleotide sequence: TGTGCCAGCAGCCATAAGCCCGGGCGAGGAAACCCTTATAGCAATCAGCCCCAGCATTTT. Translated: CASSHKPGRGNPYSNQPQHF.

The chain has TRBV6-5 and TRBJ2-7, with a tentative D call TRBD2 (5 bases). The CDR3 contains 15 residues. The V and J ends lost 6 bases and 2 bases respectively, with 17 bases between them. Germline-derived CDR1 and CDR2 are MNHEY and SVGAGI. This CDR3 reads CASSSPVGRAYEQYF. CDR3 bases: TGTGCCAGCAGCTCTCCGGTGGGGAGAGCCTACGAGCAGTACTTC.

J is TRBJ1-1 and V is TRBV2; no reliable D call. The CDR3 sequence is 12 residues long. V shed 4 bases and J shed 3 bases, with 6 bases lying between them. The germline CDR1 and CDR2 sequences are SNHLY and FYNNEI. This CDR3 is CASSGEDTEAFF. The CDR3 DNA is TGTGCCAGCAGTGGAGAAGACACTGAAGCTTTCTTT.

This clonotype was seen more than once but under ten times. V is TRBV10-3 and J is TRBJ2-2, with D possibly matching TRBD2 (6 bases). Per the germline V gene, CDR1 is ENHRY and CDR2 is SYGVKD. The CDR3 has 18 amino acids. V lost 5 bases to trimming and J lost 0 bases, with 19 bases between them. CDR3 residues: CAISPRVGTYANTGELFF. DNA for the CDR3: TGTGCCATCAGTCCAAGAGTCGGGACTTACGCGAACACCGGGGAGCTGTTTTTT.

With regard to this clonotype: One end of the junction is discordant with germline, which a read error may explain. The chain uses TRBV11-2 and TRBJ2-1, with a weak D call TRBD2 (6 bases). The CDR3 has 16 residues. Germline CDR1 is SGHAT and CDR2 is FQNNGV. CDR3 coding DNA: TGTGCCAGCAGCCTCCTACGGGTAGCGGACTACAACGAGCAGTTCTTC. The encoded protein is CASSLLRVADYNEQFF.

The J gene is TRBJ2-2, the V gene TRBV7-6; D remains unclear. The V end lost 0 bases, the J end lost 0 bases, and 8 bases lay between the germline ends. Germline V gene sequence: CDR1 SGHVS, CDR2 FNYEAQ. The CDR3 has 16 amino acids. This CDR3 is CASSLAETPNTGELFF. The CDR3 DNA sequence: TGTGCCAGCAGCTTAGCGGAGACACCGAACACCGGGGAGCTGTTTTTT.

The rearrangement uses TRBV7-6 and TRBJ1-4, with D possibly matching TRBD1 (6 bases). Trimming stripped 6 bases from V and 5 bases from J, with 19 bases between. Germline assignment: CDR1 SGHVS and CDR2 FNYEAQ. The length of the CDR3 is 16 residues. CDR3 residues: CASSFPPGHWNEKLFF. The DNA for the CDR3 is TGTGCCAGCAGTTTTCCCCCGGGACACTGGAATGAAAAACTGTTTTTT.

This clonotype was picked up a small number of times. V is TRBV4-2 and J is TRBJ2-1; D call uncertain. Per germline, CDR1 LGHNA and CDR2 YNFKEQ. This CDR3 comprises 16 residues. Trimming took off 7 bases at V and 1 base at J, with 17 bases between the two ends. CDR3 loop: CASNLELGNSYNEQFF. CDR3 nucleotide sequence: TGTGCCAGCAACCTAGAACTTGGAAATTCCTACAATGAGCAGTTCTTC.

The genes are TRBV7-8 and TRBJ2-1; D possibly corresponds to TRBD2 (7 bases). Germline V gives CDR1 SGHVS, CDR2 FQNEAQ. The CDR3 loop spans 15 amino acids. Deletions cut 5 bases from V and 8 bases from J, with 19 bases between. CDR3: CASSLIGGRGDEQFF. The CDR3 region has the DNA TGTGCCAGCAGCCTCATAGGGGGGAGGGGCGATGAGCAGTTCTTC.

This clonotype was counted only a few times. The rearrangement joins TRBV7-9 to TRBJ2-5; possibly TRBD1 for D (6 bases). V was clipped by 2 bases and J by 1 base, with 14 bases between them. Germline CDR1 SEHNR, CDR2 FQNEAQ (reference sequence). The CDR3 runs to 16 residues. This CDR3 reads CASSLSRNRAQETQYF. CDR3 nucleotide sequence: TGTGCCAGCAGCTTATCTAGGAACAGGGCCCAAGAGACCCAGTACTTC.

This clonotype was counted many times. The chain carries TRBV6-2 or TRBV6-3 and TRBJ2-1, with D possibly TRBD2 on 7 matching bases. This CDR3 has 15 residues. CDR1 and CDR2 (germline): MNHEY, SVGEGT. The ends were cut back, 1 base at V and 8 bases at J, with 15 bases in the middle. CDR3 protein: CASSYWGGAVDEQFF. CDR3 nucleotide sequence: TGTGCCAGCAGTTACTGGGGGGGGGCCGTAGATGAGCAGTTCTTC.

There are many counts of this clonotype. The chain joins TRBV4-1 to TRBJ1-2, with D unresolved. Looked up from germline, CDR1 is MGHRA and CDR2 is YSYEKL. V was shortened by 10 bases and J by 0 bases, with 12 bases between the two germline ends. The CDR3 contains 13 residues. The CDR3 DNA sequence: TGCGCCACCAGTGGAGTAGCTAACTATGGCTACACCTTC. It yields the protein CATSGVANYGYTF.

This clonotype appeared a few times. V gene TRBV7-8 combines with J gene TRBJ1-4; TRBD1 matches at 8 bases. Germline CDR1 and CDR2: SGHVS and FQNEAQ. The V and J ends lost 3 bases and 8 bases, in that order; junction bases with no gene match: 5. The CDR3 has 14 residues. The CDR3: CASSLGTGDEKLFF. CDR3 sequence (DNA): TGTGCCAGCAGCTTGGGGACAGGCGACGAAAAACTGTTTTTT.

The sample holds many counts of this clonotype. V usage is TRBV7-2 and J usage is TRBJ2-1; TRBD2 matches at 12 bases. V lost 5 bases and J lost 2; bases outside the gene matches: 4. CDR3 length: 16 residues. CDR1 SGHTA and CDR2 FQGNSA come from the germline V gene. CDR3 sequence reads: CASSASGGATYNEQFF. CDR3 in DNA: TGTGCCAGCAGCGCTAGCGGGGGGGCAACCTACAATGAGCAGTTCTTC.

The rearrangement uses TRBV10-3 and TRBJ1-2; D remains unclear. CDR1 and CDR2 from the germline V gene are ENHRY and SYGVKD. This CDR3 comprises 11 residues. Trimming took 5 bases from V and 4 from J, leaving 5 bases between them. The CDR3 DNA sequence: TGTGCCATCAGTAGGAGCTATGGCTACACCTTC. Translating gives CAISRSYGYTF.